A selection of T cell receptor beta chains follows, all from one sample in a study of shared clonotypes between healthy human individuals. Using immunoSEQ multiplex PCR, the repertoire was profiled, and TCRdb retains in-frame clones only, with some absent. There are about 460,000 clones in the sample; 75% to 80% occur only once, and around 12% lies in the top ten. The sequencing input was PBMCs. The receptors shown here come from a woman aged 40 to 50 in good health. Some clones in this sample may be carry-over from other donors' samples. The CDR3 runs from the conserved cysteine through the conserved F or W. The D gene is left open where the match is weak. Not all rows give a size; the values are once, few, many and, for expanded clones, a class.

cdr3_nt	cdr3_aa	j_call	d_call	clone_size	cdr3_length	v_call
TGTGCCAGCAGCTTGGACAGGGGGCTCTCTGGAAACACCATATATTTT	CASSLDRGLSGNTIYF	TRBJ1-3	TRBD1	.	16	TRBV5-5
TGTGCCAGCAGTTTCGGGGGGCATGGCACAGATACGCAGTATTTT	CASSFGGHGTDTQYF	TRBJ2-3	.	.	15	TRBV27
TGTGCCGGCCGCTTAGTTCCAGAGGCCTACAATGAGCAGTTCTTC	CAGRLVPEAYNEQFF	TRBJ2-1	.	.	15	TRBV7-9
TGTGCCAGCAGCCCCCCTCTCCCGTACAACACTGAAGCTTTCTTT	CASSPPLPYNTEAFF	TRBJ1-1	.	once	15	TRBV5-4
TGCGCCAGCAGGGGGCAGGGGGCGCAGGGCACTGAAGCTTTCTTT	CASRGQGAQGTEAFF	TRBJ1-1	TRBD1	.	15	TRBV23-1
TGTGCCAGCAGCTTAACGTTAAGGCAGGGGGCTTGTGGAAACACCATATATTTT	CASSLTLRQGACGNTIYF	TRBJ1-3	TRBD1	many	18	TRBV7-3
TGTGCCAGCAGGGACAGGGGGGGATCCTACGAGCAGTACTTC	CASRDRGGSYEQYF	TRBJ2-7	TRBD1	once	14	TRBV28
TGCAGCGTTGAAGTCACGGGAGCGATAGAGACCCAGTACTTC	CSVEVTGAIETQYF	TRBJ2-5	.	.	14	TRBV29-1
TGCGCCAGCAGAGATAGCGCCCGCCCCAATGAGCAGTTCTTC	CASRDSARPNEQFF	TRBJ2-1	.	.	14	TRBV4-3
TGTGCCAGCAGTGGGGACAGCCAAGAGACCCAGTACTTC	CASSGDSQETQYF	TRBJ2-5	TRBD1	.	13	TRBV2
TGTGCCAGCAGTTTACTCCCCCCTCGGGGGGAGACCCAGTACTTC	CASSLLPPRGETQYF	TRBJ2-5	.	once	15	TRBV28
TGTGCCAGCAGCTTACGGCGGGATAGTTACAATGAGCAGTTCTTC	CASSLRRDSYNEQFF	TRBJ2-1	.	.	15	TRBV7-7
TGTGCCAGCAGCCCTGGTCCAGGGGGTTATGAGCAGTACTTC	CASSPGPGGYEQYF	TRBJ2-7	TRBD1	once	14	TRBV9
TGTGCCAGCAGCCGAAACTACGAGCAGTACTTC	CASSRNYEQYF	TRBJ2-7	.	.	11	TRBV7-6
TGTGCCATCAGTGGAACAGCGGCCGACTCCTACAATGAGCAGTTCTTC	CAISGTAADSYNEQFF	TRBJ2-1	.	.	16	TRBV10-3